Below, 30 T cell receptor beta chains from the same sample are listed, as sequenced in a study of T cells in Graves' hyperthyroidism and ophthalmopathy. TCR beta CDR3 regions were amplified from RNA transcripts. First-round RT-PCR targeting the TCR CDR3 was performed with the HTBI primer set. TCRdb reprocessed the multiplex PCR reads with MiXCR, giving one entry per CDR3 protein. The table lists fewer than 900,000 distinct CDR3 sequences, roughly 17% of them singletons. Sequencing was carried out using blood. These TCRs come from a man younger than 35 with Graves' hyperthyroidism.

This clonotype occurred a few times. This rearrangement joins TRBV7-9 to TRBJ2-6; 7 nucleotides line up with TRBD1. The CDR3 totals 17 residues. Germline V gene lookup returns CDR1 SEHNR and CDR2 FQNEAQ (reference sequence). V lost 3 bases to trimming and J lost 0 bases; unmatched junction nucleotides: 5. CDR3 bases: TGTGCCAGCAGCTTGGAGGACAGGAGCTCTGGGGCCAACGTCCTGACTTTC. This sequence encodes CASSLEDRSSGANVLTF.

This clonotype was detected only a few times. The rearrangement uses TRBV12-3 or TRBV12-4 and TRBJ1-3; D is undetermined. CDR3 size: 12 residues. Trimming shortened V by 5 bases and J by 1 base, and 3 bases separated the two germline ends. The CDR3 DNA reads TGTGCCAGCAGTCATTCTGGAAACACCATATATTTT. Its translation: CASSHSGNTIYF.

This clonotype was observed a few times. The rearrangement links TRBV2 to TRBJ2-2; a possible D gene is TRBD1 (5 bases). Germline values: CDR1 SNHLY, CDR2 FYNNEI. The CDR3 spans 14 residues. V was trimmed by 6 bases and J by 6 bases, leaving 14 bases between them. The CDR3 DNA reads TGTGCCAGCAGGGCGGACATCCCCCCCGGGGAGCTGTTTTTT. This encodes CASRADIPPGELFF.

This clonotype has just a few counts. This rearrangement joins TRBV20-1 to TRBJ1-2, with D tentatively TRBD1 (5 bases). Germline values: CDR1 DFQATT, CDR2 SNEGSKA (reference sequence). The V and J ends lost 3 bases and 7 bases respectively, with 15 bases between them. This CDR3 comprises 13 residues. The CDR3: CSARVGPNVGYTF. Written as DNA, the CDR3 is TGCAGTGCTAGGGTGGGACCGAACGTTGGCTACACCTTC.

CDR3 nucleotide sequence: TGCGCCAGCAGCCAAGCTCCTAGGACTAGCGGGAGTAATGAGCAGTTCTTC. Translated: CASSQAPRTSGSNEQFF. The rearrangement links TRBV4-1 to TRBJ2-1; 13 nucleotides agree with TRBD2. The germline CDR1 and CDR2 sequences are MGHRA and YSYEKL. The CDR3 totals 17 residues. V was clipped by 1 base and J by 7 bases; unmatched bases: 7.

V and J are TRBV29-1 and TRBJ1-2; no firm D call. Germline values: CDR1 SQVTM, CDR2 ANQGSEA. V lost 2 bases, J lost 3 bases, and 16 bases lay in between. The CDR3 contains 15 residues. The CDR3 reads CSVESGFHRDYGYTF. For the CDR3, the DNA is TGCAGCGTTGAATCGGGTTTCCACAGAGACTATGGCTACACCTTC.

This clonotype was counted only a few times. The chain combines TRBV13 with TRBJ2-2; unclear D gene. The CDR3 sequence is 15 residues long. Germline lookup yields CDR1 PRHDT and CDR2 FYEKMQ (reference sequence). Trimming left V 6 bases short and J 3 bases short, with 14 bases between. The CDR3 loop reads CASSKSQSDTGELFF. The CDR3 DNA is TGTGCCAGCAGTAAGTCACAGTCGGACACCGGGGAGCTGTTTTTT.

The V and J genes are TRBV7-6 and TRBJ2-6; D could derive from TRBD1 or TRBD2 (5 bases each). V lost 5 bases and J 5 bases, leaving 16 bases between the germline ends. CDR1 is SGHVS and CDR2 is FNYEAQ in the germline V gene. The CDR3 is made up of 16 amino acids. CDR3 in amino acids: CASSPGRGERANVLTF. The DNA of the CDR3 is TGTGCCAGCAGCCCCGGTCGGGGCGAGCGGGCCAACGTCCTGACTTTC. The whole variable domain, filled in from reference TRBV7-6 and TRBJ2-6, reads GAGVSQSPRYKVTKRGQDVALRCDPISGHVSLYWYRQALGQGPEFLTYFNYEAQQDKSGLPNDRFSAERPEGSISTLTIQRTEQRDSAMYRCASSPGRGERANVLTFGAGSRLTVL.

The chain recombines TRBV28 with TRBJ1-1; TRBD1 aligns across 7 bases. Germline V gene lookup returns CDR1 MDHEN and CDR2 SYDVKM. J gave up 0 bases and V 6 bases, and 4 bases lay outside the gene matches. The CDR3 is 14 amino acids. CDR3 DNA sequence: TGTGCCAGCAGGCCGACAGGGATGAACACTGAAGCTTTCTTT. It yields the protein CASRPTGMNTEAFF.

This clonotype is a singleton in its sample. The genes are TRBV5-1 and TRBJ2-6; either TRBD1 or TRBD2 may supply D (5 bases each). V lost 4 bases and J lost 4, with 21 bases in between. From germline, CDR1 is SGHRS and CDR2 YFSETQ. The CDR3 runs 18 residues. CDR3 nucleotides: TGCGCCAGCAGCCATACGGGGCCCTACGCGATGGGGGCCAACGTCCTGACTTTC. Its protein product is CASSHTGPYAMGANVLTF.

This clonotype came up many times. The CDR3 coding sequence is TGTGCCAGCAGCTTACTAGCGGGGCCCTACGAGCAGTACTTC. The encoded protein is CASSLLAGPYEQYF. This chain connects TRBV7-6 to TRBJ2-7; 9 positions match TRBD2. Unmatched junction bases numbered 1, after V lost 2 bases and J lost 2 bases. Germline V gives CDR1 SGHVS, CDR2 FNYEAQ. The CDR3 is 14 amino acids.

The chain joins TRBV9 to TRBJ2-5, with 13 bases lining up with TRBD2. Trimming cost V 2 bases and J 7 bases; bases outside gene matches: 5. Looked up from germline, CDR1 is SGDLS and CDR2 is YYNGEE. The CDR3 has 15 amino acids. Here the CDR3 DNA reads TGTGCCAGCAGCGTTGGACTAGCGGGAGAGACGACCCAGTACTTC. The encoded protein is CASSVGLAGETTQYF. The complete variable domain, with remaining parts taken from reference TRBV9 and TRBJ2-5, reads DSGVTQTPKHLITATGQRVTLRCSPRSGDLSVYWYQQSLDQGLQFLIQYYNGEERAKGNILERFSAQQFPDLHSELNLSSLELGDSALYFCASSVGLAGETTQYFGPGTRLLVL.

This clonotype was seen at least ten times. The gene calls are TRBV11-2 and TRBJ1-5; D ambiguous. Germline CDR1 is SGHAT and CDR2 is FQNNGV. V was trimmed by 6 bases and J by 7 bases, leaving 10 bases between them. The CDR3 extends over 12 amino acids. As DNA, the CDR3 is TGTGCCAGCAGATGTGGAGGACAGCCCCAGCATTTT. Amino acids: CASRCGGQPQHF. Full variable domain (rest looked up from reference TRBV11-2 and TRBJ1-5): EAGVAQSPRYKIIEKRQSVAFWCNPISGHATLYWYQQILGQGPKLLIQFQNNGVVDDSQLPKDRFSAERLKGVDSTLKIQPAKLEDSAVYLCASRCGGQPQHFGDGTRLSIL.

The chain links TRBV7-2 to TRBJ2-1, with 9 positions matching TRBD2. Germline V gene sequence: CDR1 SGHTA, CDR2 FQGNSA. V was pared by 1 base and J by 14 bases, with 6 bases of the junction left unmatched. The CDR3 has 13 residues. The CDR3 region has the DNA TGTGCCAGCAGCTTAGTGACTAGCGGAGATAAGTTCTTC. Translated: CASSLVTSGDKFF.

This clonotype was seen many times. V usage is TRBV12-3 or TRBV12-4 and J usage is TRBJ1-1, with D tentatively TRBD1 (5 bases). The CDR3 runs to 13 residues. The V and J ends lost 7 bases and 2 bases respectively, with 11 bases between them. The CDR3 is CASIKGRNTEAFF. CDR3 nucleotides: TGTGCCAGCATAAAGGGACGTAACACTGAAGCTTTCTTT.

The chain joins TRBV27 to TRBJ1-6, with D perhaps matching TRBD1 (5 bases). Germline values: CDR1 MNHEY, CDR2 SMNVEV (reference sequence). V was trimmed by 2 bases and J by 4 bases, leaving 12 bases between them. The CDR3 consists of 16 residues. The CDR3 spells CASSLGAGRYNSPLHF. CDR3 bases: TGTGCCAGCAGTTTAGGGGCAGGGAGATATAATTCACCCCTCCACTTT.

The V gene is TRBV19, the J gene TRBJ2-7; the D gene is possibly TRBD1 (6 bases). V shed 5 bases and J shed 0 bases, with 17 bases lying between them. Germline values: CDR1 LNHDA, CDR2 SQIVND (reference sequence). This CDR3 has 16 amino acids. Written as DNA, the CDR3 is TGTGCCAGTAGTCCTGGGGGCAGGGGAAGCTCCTACGAGCAGTACTTC. Its translation: CASSPGGRGSSYEQYF.

This clonotype was seen ten or more times. This chain uses TRBV6-1 with TRBJ2-3, with 9 bases fitting TRBD2. The CDR3 runs to 15 residues. The ends lost 4 bases at V and 2 bases at J; junction bases unmatched: 4. The germline CDR1 and CDR2 sequences are MNHNS and SASEGT. The CDR3 DNA is TGTGCCAGCAGTGTGACTAGCGGCTACACAGATACGCAGTATTTT. Translation: CASSVTSGYTDTQYF.

This rearrangement joins TRBV7-6 to TRBJ2-7; D is perhaps TRBD2 (6 bases). This CDR3 is built from 15 residues. Looked up from germline, CDR1 is SGHVS and CDR2 is FNYEAQ. V was cut by 5 bases and J by 2 bases, with 16 bases left in between. In DNA, the CDR3 is TGTGCCAGCAGCATCCGGAACGGAGGGACCTACGAGCAGTACTTC. It yields the protein CASSIRNGGTYEQYF.

This clonotype was detected many times. CDR3 sequence: CASSRARGSYNEQFF. Written as DNA, the CDR3 is TGTGCCAGCAGCCGGGCGAGGGGCTCCTACAATGAGCAGTTCTTC. The chain uses TRBV7-8 and TRBJ2-1; the D gene could be TRBD1 or TRBD2 (5 bases each). The germline V gene encodes CDR1 SGHVS and CDR2 FQNEAQ. The V end lost 5 bases, the J end lost 0 bases, and 11 bases lay between the germline ends. The CDR3 is made up of 15 amino acids.

The sample holds many counts of this clonotype. This chain joins TRBV12-3 or TRBV12-4 and TRBJ1-1; D is uncertain. This CDR3 has 14 amino acids. The germline V and J ends were trimmed by 1 base and 1 base, with 7 bases remaining between them. The CDR3 DNA is TGTGCCAGCAGTTTAGGGCGGTGGAACACTGAAGCTTTCTTT. Amino acid sequence: CASSLGRWNTEAFF.

V and J are TRBV10-3 and TRBJ2-5; D may be TRBD1 (6 bases). Trimming cost V 3 bases and J 1 base, with 15 bases left between them. Germline values: CDR1 ENHRY, CDR2 SYGVKD. CDR3 length: 16 residues. The CDR3 nucleotides read TGTGCCATCAGTGATATCGGACAGAAAACCCAAGAGACCCAGTACTTC. It encodes CAISDIGQKTQETQYF.

This clonotype was observed a few times. The chain links TRBV7-3 to TRBJ1-2, with D perhaps TRBD1 (5 bases). Germline V CDR1 and CDR2: SGHTA, FQGTGA. The CDR3 runs 14 residues. Trimming took 5 bases from V and 5 from J, leaving 15 bases between them. DNA of the CDR3: TGTGCCAGCAGCCCGGTCCCGGGACCTTATGGCTACACCTTC. Translation gives CASSPVPGPYGYTF. Together with reference TRBV7-3 and TRBJ1-2, the CDR3 gives the full variable domain: GAGVSQTPSNKVTEKGKYVELRCDPISGHTALYWYRQSLGQGPEFLIYFQGTGAADDSGLPNDRFFAVRPEGSVSTLKIQRTERGDSAVYLCASSPVPGPYGYTFGSGTRLTVV.

This clonotype was seen at least ten times. This chain links TRBV11-3 with TRBJ2-5; D is ambiguous. The V gene's germline CDR1 is SGHNT and CDR2 YENEEA. The CDR3 spans 13 residues. The ends were cut back, 3 bases at V and 0 bases at J, with 5 bases in the middle. In nucleotides, the CDR3 is TGTGCCAGCAGCTTGGGGTACCAAGAGACCCAGTACTTC. This sequence encodes CASSLGYQETQYF. Variable domain in full (rest from reference TRBV11-3 and TRBJ2-5): EAGVVQSPRYKIIEKKQPVAFWCNPISGHNTLYWYLQNLGQGPELLIRYENEEAVDDSQLPKDRFSAERLKGVDSTLKIQPAELGDSAVYLCASSLGYQETQYFGPGTRLLVL.

The sample holds many counts of this clonotype. The chain carries TRBV28 and TRBJ2-5, with 11 bases aligning to TRBD1. After removal of 7 bases from V and 0 bases from J, the junction contained 7 bases not matched to a gene. The CDR3 extends over 16 amino acids. Germline CDR1 reads MDHEN; CDR2 reads SYDVKM. The CDR3: CASTEGTGGNQETQYF. The CDR3 coding sequence is TGTGCCAGCACCGAAGGGACAGGGGGGAACCAAGAGACCCAGTACTTC.

This clonotype was counted between two and nine times. The rearrangement uses TRBV28 and TRBJ2-3; 8 nucleotides align to TRBD2. The ends lost 5 bases at V and 2 bases at J; junction bases unmatched: 9. The germline CDR1 and CDR2 sequences are MDHEN and SYDVKM. The CDR3 covers 16 residues. The DNA of the CDR3 is TGTGCCAGCAGTCCCCTACCAGCGGGGGACACAGATACGCAGTATTTT. Amino acid sequence: CASSPLPAGDTDTQYF.

This clonotype was found many times. The chain links TRBV6-2 or TRBV6-3 to TRBJ2-1; TRBD2 aligns across 9 bases. V lost 7 bases and J lost 8; bases outside the gene matches: 12. This CDR3 has 15 amino acids. Germline V gives CDR1 MNHEY, CDR2 SVGEGT. As DNA, the CDR3 is TGTGCCAGCACTGAGGGGAGCGGGAGGTGGGATGAGCAGTTCTTC. Protein: CASTEGSGRWDEQFF.

The chain uses TRBV20-1 and TRBJ2-3; possibly TRBD1 for D (5 bases). This CDR3 has 15 residues. Germline V lookup: CDR1 DFQATT, CDR2 SNEGSKA (reference sequence). Trimming took off 0 bases at V and 2 bases at J, with 12 bases between the two ends. The CDR3 DNA is TGCAGTGCTAGAGATAGGCAGGGTAACACAGATACGCAGTATTTT. Translated: CSARDRQGNTDTQYF.

This clonotype was recorded at least ten times. The V and J genes are TRBV18 and TRBJ2-5, with 7 nucleotides matching TRBD1. Germline V gene data show CDR1 as KGHSH and CDR2 as LQKENI. The ends lost 4 bases at V and 1 base at J; junction bases unmatched: 3. This CDR3 has 14 residues. CDR3 loop: CASSLGQLQETQYF. DNA for the CDR3: TGTGCCAGCTCACTGGGACAGCTCCAAGAGACCCAGTACTTC. The full variable domain, in which reference TRBV18 and TRBJ2-5 provide the parts outside the CDR3, is NAGVMQNPRHLVRRRGQEARLRCSPMKGHSHVYWYRQLPEEGLKFMVYLQKENIIDESGMPKERFSAEFPKEGPSILRIQQVVRGDSAAYFCASSLGQLQETQYFGPGTRLLVL.

This CDR3 reads CASSPGARDYGYTF. The DNA of the CDR3 is TGTGCCAGCAGTCCAGGGGCCCGGGACTATGGCTACACCTTC. V is TRBV27 and J is TRBJ1-2; D may be TRBD1 (6 bases). The V end lost 5 bases, the J end lost 3 bases, and 13 bases lay between the germline ends. This CDR3 contains 14 residues. The germline gives CDR1 MNHEY, CDR2 SMNVEV (reference sequence).